The 26 T cell receptor beta chains below come from one sample, sequenced in a study of T cell clonality in common variable immunodeficiency. Antigens for these TCRs are unknown. Study results and limitations: Reportedly, TCR beta sequences from common variable immunodeficiency showed fewer deletions and N-nucleotide insertions.

Produced via immunoSEQ multiplex PCR; TCRdb's table is partial and in-frame only. The sample has about 42,000 clones, none seen only once. Sequencing was done on a sample of peripheral blood mononuclear cells. These receptors all come from a human donor with common variable immunodeficiency.

As concerns this clone: The read gets to within 3 residues of the CDR3 end, and the germline J gene fills in the rest. The chain recombines TRBV19 with TRBJ2-2; no firm D call. The CDR3 has 16 amino acids. Germline V lookup: CDR1 LNHDA, CDR2 SQIVND (reference sequence). V lost 3 bases to trimming and J lost 0 bases, with 11 bases between them. The sequenced CDR3 bases are TGTGCCAGTAGTATTGGCGGCGGTACGAACACCGGGGAG. It translates to CASSIGGGTNTGE. The CDR3, in full, reads CASSIGGGTNTGELFF.

This clone was detected a few times. The CDR3 extends 3 residues past the end of the read, so its final part is completed from the germline J gene. The rearrangement uses TRBV6-1 and TRBJ1-4; TRBD1 aligns across 11 bases. Germline V CDR1 and CDR2: MNHNS, SASEGT. The CDR3 has 17 amino acids. V shed 1 base, J shed 7 bases, and the junction held 8 bases outside the gene matches. Here the CDR3 reads CASSEEGQGGGGEKLFF. CDR3 DNA, as far as it was read: TGTGCCAGCAGTGAAGAGGGACAGGGGGGGGGAGGTGAAAAA.

Turning to this clone: Compared with germline, one end of the junction differs, possibly owing to a read error. The read ends 3 residues shy of where the CDR3 ends; the end is completed using the germline J gene. The chain is built from TRBV7-7 and TRBJ2-5; 7 nucleotides line up with TRBD1. The CDR3 is made up of 18 amino acids. From germline, CDR1 is SSHAT and CDR2 FNYEAQ (reference sequence). CDR3 DNA, as far as it was read: TGTGCTAGCAGCCCCACAGGGGCCCCTCTTCGGTACCAAGAGACC. Encoded protein: CASSPTGAPLRYQET. The entire CDR3 protein is CASSPTGAPLRYQETQYF.

A few counts support this clone. Mismatch with germline at one junction end may stem from a read error. The CDR3 bases that were read are TGTGCCAGCAACTCAGGTCCCAGACCCGGGACTAGCGGGGGGGCCTACGAG. Translation: CASNSGPRPGTSGGAYE. The whole CDR3 is CASNSGPRPGTSGGAYEQYF. The V gene is TRBV7-1, the J gene TRBJ2-7, with 16 bases matching TRBD2. The CDR3 end is not reached by the read, which stops 3 residues before it; the germline J gene fills it in. TRBV7-1 is flagged as an ORF with uncertain function. CDR3 size: 20 residues.

Concerning this clone itself: The CDR3 end is not reached by the read, which stops 3 residues before it; the germline J gene fills it in. The chain joins TRBV6-2 or TRBV6-3 to TRBJ2-5, with 12 bases aligning to TRBD1. CDR1 and CDR2 from the germline V gene are MNHEY and SVGEGT. The ends lost 6 bases at V and 5 bases at J; junction bases unmatched: 13. This CDR3 comprises 17 residues. The DNA read from the CDR3 is TGTGCCAGCAGCCCGCTATCCGGGACAGGGGGCCGGGAGACC. Translation gives CASSPLSGTGGRET. The entire CDR3 protein reads CASSPLSGTGGRETQYF.

This clone was counted ten times or more. The observed sequence ends 3 residues before the CDR3 terminus, with the missing tail filled in from the germline J gene. This chain uses TRBV19 with TRBJ2-1, with TRBD2 identical over 11 bases. The CDR3 extends over 13 amino acids. CDR1 is LNHDA, CDR2 SQIVND, per germline (reference sequence). J lost 9 bases, V lost 3 bases, and 1 base had no gene match. The CDR3 DNA, read in part, is TGTGCCAGTAGTATGGGACTAGCGGTTGAG. This sequence encodes CASSMGLAVE. The CDR3 in its entirety is CASSMGLAVEQFF.

This clone has ten or more counts. The read halts 3 residues ahead of the CDR3 end, with the missing end drawn from the germline J gene. The V gene is TRBV5-1, the J gene TRBJ2-2, with TRBD1 as a possible D gene (6 bases). There are 15 residues in the CDR3. Germline CDR1 reads SGHRS; CDR2 reads YFSETQ. The V and J ends lost 4 bases and 4 bases respectively, with 14 bases between them. The CDR3 bases that were read are TGCGCCAGCAGCCACCGGGACACCTTCACCGGGGAG. It codes for CASSHRDTFTGE. In full, the CDR3 is CASSHRDTFTGELFF.

This clone was counted a few times. The CDR3 end falls 3 residues outside the read, so it is completed with the germline J gene. The gene calls are TRBV6-2 or TRBV6-3 and TRBJ2-7; D possibly corresponds to TRBD2 (6 bases). This CDR3 contains 15 residues. From germline, CDR1 is MNHEY and CDR2 SVGEGT. V gave up 2 bases and J gave up 5 bases, with 16 bases separating them. The CDR3 DNA, read in part, is TGTGCCAGCAGTTACATTCTAGCGAGAAATGACGAG. It specifies CASSYILARNDE. In full, the CDR3 is CASSYILARNDEQYF.

The table lists this clone with many counts. The missing CDR3 end, 3 residues past where the read stops, is filled in from the germline J gene. This chain joins TRBV6-1 and TRBJ2-2, with D hard to call. V shed 3 bases and J shed 5 bases, with 10 bases lying between them. The CDR3 covers 14 residues. CDR1 is MNHNS and CDR2 is SASEGT in the germline V gene. Here the CDR3 reads CASSDEGLTGELFF. The sequenced CDR3 bases are TGTGCCAGCAGTGACGAAGGTTTAACCGGGGAG.

This clone was seen at least ten times. Read data end 3 residues before the CDR3 end; the end is taken from the germline J gene. J is TRBJ1-2 and V is TRBV19, with 12 bases lining up with TRBD1. The ends lost 4 bases at V and 4 bases at J; junction bases unmatched: 4. Germline CDR1 LNHDA, CDR2 SQIVND (reference sequence). The CDR3 has 15 amino acids. This chain's CDR3 is CASSKGQGATYGYTF. The CDR3 DNA, read in part, is TGTGCCAGTAGTAAGGGACAGGGGGCGACCTATGGC.

This clone was observed at least ten times. The read comes to an end 3 residues before the CDR3 does, leaving the germline J gene to fill in the end. Distinct nucleotide sequences in the sample also encode this CDR3. V usage is TRBV20-1 and J usage is TRBJ2-5, with D possibly being TRBD2 (5 bases). Germline values: CDR1 DFQATT, CDR2 SNEGSKA (reference sequence). The CDR3 is 12 amino acids. Trimming cost V 5 bases and J 1 base, with 8 bases left between them. The CDR3 protein is CSASRGQETQYF. CDR3 DNA, as far as it was read: TGCAGTGCTTCCCGGGGCCAAGAGACC.

In this sample, this clone turned up many times. The read gets to within 3 residues of the CDR3 end, and the germline J gene fills in the rest. V gene TRBV28 combines with J gene TRBJ2-5, with TRBD1 matching 7 bases. Germline V gives CDR1 MDHEN, CDR2 SYDVKM. The CDR3 covers 15 residues. V was clipped by 5 bases and J by 4 bases; unmatched bases: 10. The CDR3 loop is CASSRGQPGGETQYF. The covered CDR3 bases are TGTGCCAGCAGTCGGGGACAGCCCGGCGGAGAGACC.

Notes on this clone: The missing CDR3 end, 3 residues past where the read stops, is filled in from the germline J gene. The J gene is TRBJ1-3, the V gene TRBV30; 8 nucleotides match TRBD1. Per germline, CDR1 GTSNPN and CDR2 SVGIG (reference sequence). V shed 3 bases, J shed 7 bases, and the junction held 8 bases outside the gene matches. CDR3 length: 14 residues. The CDR3 region is CAWRLTGVVNTIYF. The sequenced CDR3 bases are TGTGCCTGGAGACTGACAGGGGTAGTTAACACC.

There are many counts of this clone. The read gets to within 3 residues of the CDR3 end, and the germline J gene fills in the rest. This sequence joins TRBV7-2 and TRBJ2-1; 7 bases map to TRBD2. The CDR3 consists of 14 residues. V was clipped by 1 base and J by 8 bases; unmatched bases: 5. Per the germline V gene, CDR1 is SGHTA and CDR2 is FQGNSA. This CDR3 reads CASSLGTSRDEQFF. The sequenced CDR3 bases are TGTGCCAGCAGCTTAGGGACTAGTCGGGATGAG. The full variable domain, completed using reference TRBV7-2 and TRBJ2-1, is GAGVSQSPSNKVTEKGKDVELRCDPISGHTALYWYRQSLGQGLEFLIYFQGNSAPDKSGLPSDRFSAERTGGSVSTLTIQRTQQEDSAVYLCASSLGTSRDEQFFGPGTRLTVL.

On this clone: The read falls 3 residues short of the CDR3 end, and the missing part is taken from the germline J gene. The rearrangement uses TRBV7-2 and TRBJ2-2, with 12 bases matching TRBD2. V lost 1 base, J lost 6 bases, and 0 bases stayed unmatched. The germline gives CDR1 SGHTA, CDR2 FQGNSA. This CDR3 contains 15 residues. The chain's CDR3 is CASSLGLAGAGELFF. The CDR3 DNA, read in part, is TGTGCCAGCAGCTTAGGACTAGCGGGGGCCGGGGAG.

Ten or more counts support this clone. The read terminates 3 residues before the CDR3 end, so the remaining end is supplied by the germline J gene. The J gene is TRBJ1-2, the V gene TRBV29-1; TRBD1 might be the D (5 bases). V shed 6 bases and J shed 4 bases, with 12 bases lying between them. CDR1 SQVTM and CDR2 ANQGSEA come from the germline V gene. The CDR3 has 12 residues. CDR3 region: CSVQDTTYGYTF. CDR3 bases read: TGCAGCGTCCAGGACACCACCTATGGC.

This clone was observed a handful of times. The read comes to an end 3 residues before the CDR3 does, leaving the germline J gene to fill in the end. The rearrangement uses TRBV7-8 and TRBJ2-3; tentatively, D is TRBD2 (6 bases). CDR1 is SGHVS, CDR2 FQNEAQ, per germline. This CDR3 region has 12 residues. The part of the CDR3 DNA that was read is TGTGCCAGCAGCTTGGGACTCTGGACG. As protein: CASSLGLWT. The entire CDR3 protein is CASSLGLWTQYF.

As concerns this clone: From the germline J gene comes the end of the CDR3, since the read stops 3 residues before it. J is TRBJ2-5 and V is TRBV7-8; the match to TRBD1 covers 7 bases. Germline V gene lookup returns CDR1 SGHVS and CDR2 FQNEAQ. V was clipped by 1 base and J by 0 bases; unmatched bases: 5. The CDR3 contains 16 residues. CDR3 DNA (partial): TGTGCCAGCAGCTTAGGTCCGGGACAGCACCAAGAGACC. Protein product: CASSLGPGQHQET. The entire CDR3 protein is CASSLGPGQHQETQYF.

This clone was counted at least ten times. The sequence runs out 3 residues before the end of the CDR3; the remainder is reconstructed from the germline J gene. V and J are TRBV29-1 and TRBJ1-3; D gene unclear. Germline V gene lookup returns CDR1 SQVTM and CDR2 ANQGSEA. Trimming left V 5 bases short and J 1 base short, with 6 bases between. This CDR3 has 12 residues. The part of the CDR3 DNA that was read is TGCAGCGTTCAGAGATCTGGAAACACC. Amino acids: CSVQRSGNT. The full CDR3 protein is CSVQRSGNTIYF.

The table lists this clone with a few counts. The read comes to an end 3 residues before the CDR3 does, leaving the germline J gene to fill in the end. The chain has TRBV7-9 and TRBJ2-7; 9 positions match TRBD1. Looked up from germline, CDR1 is SEHNR and CDR2 is FQNEAQ (reference sequence). The CDR3 loop spans 15 amino acids. V lost 5 bases and J lost 3; bases outside the gene matches: 8. CDR3 region: CASSRATGQGYEQYF. The sequenced part of the CDR3 DNA is TGTGCCAGCAGCCGAGCAACGGGACAGGGCTACGAG.

There are many counts of this clone. The CDR3 end lies 3 residues beyond the end of the read and is filled in from the germline J gene. The chain recombines TRBV30 with TRBJ2-5; no firm D call. From germline, CDR1 is GTSNPN and CDR2 SVGIG (reference sequence). V gave up 0 bases and J gave up 5 bases, with 4 bases separating them. The CDR3 sequence is 11 residues long. The covered CDR3 bases are TGTGCCTGGAGTGTGCGGGAGACC. It is translated as CAWSVRET. The whole CDR3 sequence reads CAWSVRETQYF.

As for this clone: Coverage ceases 3 residues before the CDR3 finishes, and the germline J gene fills in the end. The chain employs TRBV5-6 and TRBJ2-1, with D unclear. Germline V CDR1 and CDR2: SGHDT, YYEEEE. The V and J ends lost 4 bases and 9 bases respectively, with 20 bases between them. The CDR3 is 15 residues long. CDR3 residues: CASSPAPNSRVEQFF. The CDR3 bases that were read are TGTGCCAGCAGCCCCGCCCCGAATAGCCGGGTTGAG.

This clone was detected many times. From the germline J gene comes the end of the CDR3, since the read stops 3 residues before it. The chain recombines TRBV30 with TRBJ1-1, with D unresolved. Germline lookup yields CDR1 GTSNPN and CDR2 SVGIG (reference sequence). The V gene lost 4 bases and the J gene lost 0 bases, with 15 bases spanning the gap. The CDR3 length is 15 residues. CDR3 DNA (partial): TGTGCCTGGATCAGCGGCGGCTACATGAACACTGAA. It codes for CAWISGGYMNTE. The entire CDR3 reads CAWISGGYMNTEAFF.

This clone was seen a few times. The CDR3 is cut off 3 residues early in the read; its end comes from the germline J gene. This chain joins TRBV7-9 and TRBJ1-1; D might be TRBD1 (5 bases). The CDR3 loop spans 12 amino acids. Trimming stripped 2 bases from V and 6 bases from J, with 7 bases between. Per the germline V gene, CDR1 is SEHNR and CDR2 is FQNEAQ (reference sequence). The CDR3 sequence is CASSLQGAEAFF. The covered CDR3 bases are TGTGCCAGCAGCTTACAGGGCGCTGAA.

With respect to this clone: The read terminates 3 residues before the CDR3 end, so the remaining end is supplied by the germline J gene. The V call is TRBV19, the J call TRBJ2-5; no firm D call. This CDR3 comprises 16 residues. The germline V gene has CDR1 LNHDA and CDR2 SQIVND (reference sequence). The V end lost 1 base, the J end lost 4 bases, and 16 bases lay between the germline ends. The CDR3 DNA, read in part, is TGTGCCAGTAGTATAGGGGCGACCCCGGTGGGAGAGACC. Translated, it gives CASSIGATPVGET. The CDR3 as a whole reads CASSIGATPVGETQYF.

This clone was counted ten times or more. The read is 3 residues too short to cover the CDR3 end, so that end is filled in from the germline J gene. The V call is TRBV18, the J call TRBJ1-5; D remains unclear. Trimming pared 3 bases from V and 7 bases from J, leaving 10 bases between. There are 13 residues in the CDR3. The germline CDR1 and CDR2 sequences are KGHSH and LQKENI. CDR3: CASSPSFGQPQHF. CDR3 DNA, as far as it was read: TGTGCCAGCTCACCCAGTTTTGGCCAGCCC.